A selection of T cell receptor beta chains follows, all from one sample in a study of T-cell reconstitution after alpha-beta-depleted transplantation in children. TCRdb analysed the PCR reads with MiXCR anew, one entry per CDR3 protein. The sample includes 500,000 to 650,000 distinct CDR3 sequences, roughly 11% seen only once; the top ten take less than 15%. The sample in question was PBMCs, mostly from graft donor cells, obtained 180 days after TCRalphabeta/CD19-depleted stem cell transplant. The source of these receptors is a female patient aged 2-9 years who had a stem cell transplant for aplastic anemia, so the T cells may come from the graft donor. Both conserved end residues are part of each CDR3. D genes are given only for firm matches. Rows give clone size only sometimes, using once, few, many, or a class for an expanded clone.

V	J	D	size	CDR3	DNA
TRBV10-3	TRBJ2-3	NA	many	CAMADSPGTDTQYF	TGTGCCATGGCAGACAGTCCCGGCACAGATACGCAGTATTTT
TRBV12-3/TRBV12-4	TRBJ2-5	NA	NA	CASGQRRRTETQYF	TGTGCCAGCGGACAAAGGCGGAGGACAGAGACCCAGTACTTC
TRBV25-1	TRBJ2-1	NA	many	CASSDRRVVNNEQFF	TGTGCCAGCAGTGATCGGCGGGTAGTCAACAATGAGCAGTTCTTC
TRBV28	TRBJ1-4	NA	few	CATGGANEKLFF	TGTGCCACAGGAGGGGCTAATGAAAAACTGTTTTTT
TRBV28	TRBJ2-3	TRBD2	few	CASSLLAEGLDPRTDTQYF	TGTGCCAGCAGTTTATTGGCGGAAGGACTAGACCCTCGCACAGATACGCAGTATTTT
TRBV28	TRBJ2-3	NA	NA	CASSFPGPSDTQYF	TGTGCCAGCAGTTTCCCGGGTCCCTCCGATACGCAGTATTTT
TRBV14	TRBJ2-1	NA	NA	CASSHETRYLNEQFF	TGTGCCAGCAGCCATGAGACAAGATACCTCAATGAGCAGTTCTTC
TRBV12-3/TRBV12-4	TRBJ2-5	TRBD2	few	CASSLGTPGGGFQETQYF	TGTGCCAGCAGTTTAGGGACACCCGGGGGGGGATTCCAAGAGACCCAGTACTTC
TRBV7-9	TRBJ2-1	TRBD2	many	CASTGGDNEQFF	TGTGCCAGCACTGGGGGGGACAATGAGCAGTTCTTC
TRBV20-1	TRBJ2-3	NA	many	CSAIRGTDTQYF	TGCAGTGCCATAAGGGGCACAGATACGCAGTATTTT
TRBV7-2	TRBJ1-3	NA	once	CASSPNSGNTIYF	TGTGCCAGCAGCCCTAACAGCGGAAACACCATATATTTT
TRBV4-3	TRBJ2-1	TRBD2	few	CASSQTTSGRHNEQFF	TGCGCCAGCAGCCAAACGACTAGCGGGAGACACAATGAGCAGTTCTTC
TRBV12-3/TRBV12-4	TRBJ1-2	NA	many	CASSFLGYTF	TGTGCCAGCAGTTTTTTGGGCTACACCTTC
TRBV15	TRBJ2-3	NA	NA	CATSRARGPSTDTQYF	TGTGCCACCAGCAGAGCACGGGGGCCCAGCACAGATACGCAGTATTTT
TRBV29-1	TRBJ1-2	NA	many	CSVETKNYGYTF	TGCAGCGTTGAAACAAAGAACTATGGCTACACCTTC
TRBV2	TRBJ2-2	TRBD2	NA	CASSSRRLAGLTGELFF	TGTGCCAGCAGTTCCCGGAGACTAGCTGGCCTTACCGGGGAGCTGTTTTTT
TRBV28	TRBJ2-3	TRBD2	NA	CASSFPSGRGTDTQYF	TGTGCCAGCAGTTTCCCGAGCGGGAGGGGCACAGATACGCAGTATTTT
TRBV5-1	TRBJ2-3	NA	few	CASSVPGPYTDTQYF	TGCGCCAGCAGCGTACCGGGGCCGTACACAGATACGCAGTATTTT
TRBV7-8	TRBJ2-5	TRBD2	few	CASSFPGLAGVETQYF	TGTGCCAGCAGCTTTCCGGGACTAGCGGGAGTCGAGACCCAGTACTTC
TRBV28	TRBJ2-3	TRBD1	few	CASSLSPTGSTDTQYF	TGTGCCAGCAGTTTATCCCCGACAGGGTCTACAGATACGCAGTATTTT
TRBV2	TRBJ2-5	TRBD1	NA	CASSAGWEGQGETQYF	TGTGCCAGCAGTGCGGGGTGGGAGGGACAGGGGGAGACCCAGTACTTC
TRBV20-1	TRBJ1-5	TRBD1	few	CSARVARGLGQPQHF	TGCAGTGCTAGAGTGGCCAGGGGGCTTGGTCAGCCCCAGCATTTT
TRBV20-1	TRBJ2-7	TRBD2	NA	CSARGGLAVTYEQYF	TGCAGTGCTAGAGGAGGACTAGCGGTAACCTACGAGCAGTACTTC
TRBV20-1	TRBJ1-5	NA	few	CSARGDGSNQPQHF	TGCAGTGCTAGAGGGGACGGTAGCAATCAGCCCCAGCATTTT
TRBV19	TRBJ2-7	NA	NA	CATSRASKSFYEQYF	TGTGCCACAAGCCGGGCCTCAAAATCCTTCTACGAGCAGTACTTC
TRBV9	TRBJ2-2	NA	NA	CASSVATSRLSSDVGELFF	TGTGCCAGCAGCGTAGCTACTTCGCGACTTAGCTCGGATGTAGGGGAGCTGTTTTTT
TRBV5-6	TRBJ1-1	NA	NA	CASSLRRQNTEAFF	TGTGCCAGCAGCTTGCGACGCCAGAACACTGAAGCTTTCTTT
TRBV18	TRBJ2-2	TRBD2	few	CASSPTSGSAGELFF	TGTGCCAGCTCACCCACTAGCGGGAGCGCCGGGGAGCTGTTTTTT
TRBV24-1	TRBJ2-3	NA	many	CATSDLNIGDTQYF	TGTGCCACCAGTGATTTGAACATCGGAGATACGCAGTATTTT
TRBV7-2	TRBJ2-5	TRBD1	many	CASSLGDRGRETQYF	TGTGCCAGCAGCTTAGGGGACAGGGGTCGAGAGACCCAGTACTTC
TRBV25-1	TRBJ2-1	NA	many	CASSEVLCLEDEQFF	TGTGCCAGCAGTGAAGTACTGTGTCTCGAGGATGAGCAGTTCTTC
TRBV28	TRBJ2-2	TRBD2	NA	CTSSRFSGRNTGELFF	TGTACCAGCAGTAGATTTAGCGGGAGGAACACCGGGGAGCTGTTTTTT
TRBV5-1	TRBJ2-3	NA	NA	CASSPVADTQYF	TGCGCCAGCAGCCCGGTCGCAGATACGCAGTATTTT
TRBV5-1	TRBJ1-2	NA	many	CASSLARISYGYTF	TGCGCCAGCAGCTTGGCCCGAATCAGCTATGGCTACACCTTC
TRBV18	TRBJ2-1	TRBD2	NA	CASSPSGLAGGMFTDEQFF	TGTGCCAGCTCACCTTCAGGACTAGCGGGAGGGATGTTTACGGATGAGCAGTTCTTC
TRBV7-9	TRBJ2-2	NA	NA	CASSTPRGCLNTGELFF	TGTGCCAGCAGCACCCCGAGAGGGTGCCTGAACACCGGGGAGCTGTTTTTT
TRBV10-3	TRBJ2-3	NA	NA	CAISESRETDTQYF	TGTGCCATCAGTGAGTCTAGGGAAACAGATACGCAGTATTTT
TRBV12-3/TRBV12-4	TRBJ2-3	NA	NA	CATSSHYRGNTDTQYF	TGTGCCACCAGTTCACACTACCGGGGAAACACAGATACGCAGTATTTT
TRBV9	TRBJ1-6	NA	few	CASSVRGTNSPLHF	TGTGCCAGCAGCGTAAGGGGAACGAATTCACCCCTCCACTTT
TRBV29-1	TRBJ2-2	NA	many	CSVGPAGRINTGELFF	TGCAGCGTTGGCCCGGCTGGACGAATCAACACCGGGGAGCTGTTTTTT
TRBV7-9	TRBJ2-1	TRBD2	few	CASSLRGTASGMYEQFF	TGTGCCAGCAGCTTAAGGGGTACGGCTAGCGGGATGTATGAGCAGTTCTTC
TRBV6-6	TRBJ2-5	NA	few	CASNGRETQYF	TGTGCCAGCAACGGCAGAGAGACCCAGTACTTC
TRBV28	TRBJ2-1	NA	few	CASRALSYNEQFF	TGTGCCAGCCGAGCCCTATCCTACAATGAGCAGTTCTTC
TRBV20-1	TRBJ1-5	NA	NA	CSAGKPTRINQPQHF	TGCAGTGCTGGAAAGCCGACAAGAATTAATCAGCCCCAGCATTTT
TRBV12-3/TRBV12-4	TRBJ2-7	NA	NA	CASSHLPRGTYEQYF	TGTGCCAGCAGCCATCTTCCGAGGGGGACCTACGAGCAGTACTTC
TRBV4-3	TRBJ2-3	TRBD2	NA	CASSQFPGTTSHTQYF	TGCGCCAGCAGCCAATTCCCCGGGACTACCTCCCATACGCAGTATTTT
TRBV20-1	TRBJ1-6	NA	few	CSANSYNSPLHF	TGCAGTGCTAACTCCTATAATTCACCCCTCCACTTT